This T cell receptor beta chain appears in the sequencing data of a study of response to subunit inactivated influenza vaccine. TCRdb fed the RT-PCR reads into MiXCR, producing one record per CDR3 protein. In the table there are about 300,000 distinct CDR3 sequences, 22% of which are singletons. In germline, CDR1 is SNHLY, CDR2 FYNNEI. With 4 bases removed from V and 4 bases from J, the gap between germline ends came to 10 bases. CDR3 length: 13 residues. This clonotype has a handful of counts. The antigen is undetermined. Study results and limitations: Seasonal influenza vaccination, on each occasion, was suggested by the authors to recruit few new T cells.

The starting material was PBMCs from blood, obtained approximately 20 months after vaccination. The chain has TRBV2 and TRBJ1-1; D is uncertain. This TCR came from a man aged 50-75 years who received an inactivated influenza vaccine. CDR3 amino acids: CASSVASLTEAFF. Here the CDR3 DNA reads TGTGCCAGCAGTGTGGCGAGTCTCACTGAAGCTTTCTTT.